These T cell receptor beta chains were read from a single sample in a study of neurological immune-mediated disorders. TCRdb itself ran the 5' RACE reads through MiXCR, one entry per CDR3 protein. The sample lists tens of thousands of distinct CDR3 sequences, 6.5% to 8% occurring once. The sequencing input was PBMCs. These receptors were obtained from a woman aged 40 to 55 in good health. Both conserved end residues are part of each CDR3. The D gene is left open where the match is weak. Clone sizes are given selectively: once, few, many, or a class where the clone is expanded.

size: many
J: TRBJ1-1
V: TRBV20-1
length: 13
D: NA
CDR3: CSASAGKNTEAFF
DNA: TGCAGTGCTTCGGCAGGAAAGAACACTGAAGCTTTCTTT

size: NA
J: TRBJ2-2
V: TRBV4-2
length: 19
D: TRBD2
CDR3: CASSQVVLAGASTTGELFF
DNA: TGTGCCAGCAGCCAAGTCGTACTAGCGGGAGCGTCCACCACCGGGGAGCTGTTTTTT

size: NA
J: TRBJ2-3
V: TRBV7-2
length: 17
D: TRBD2
CDR3: CASSLGGGSGRRDTQYF
DNA: TGTGCCAGCAGCTTAGGTGGAGGTAGCGGGAGAAGAGATACGCAGTATTTT

size: many
J: TRBJ2-7
V: TRBV10-1
length: 16
D: NA
CDR3: CASSERRGPSSYEQYF
DNA: TGCGCCAGCAGCGAACGGAGGGGACCGAGCTCCTACGAGCAGTACTTC

size: many
J: TRBJ2-5
V: TRBV25-1
length: 16
D: NA
CDR3: CASSEFLARGGETQYF
DNA: TGTGCCAGCAGTGAATTCCTTGCGAGAGGCGGGGAGACCCAGTACTTC

size: many
J: TRBJ1-4
V: TRBV5-1
length: 16
D: TRBD1
CDR3: CASSLRPGQGNEKLFF
DNA: TGCGCCAGCAGCTTGAGGCCGGGACAGGGTAATGAAAAACTGTTTTTT

size: many
J: TRBJ2-7
V: TRBV5-1
length: 13
D: NA
CDR3: CASSPPGDHEQYF
DNA: TGCGCCAGCAGCCCACCAGGGGACCACGAGCAGTACTTC

size: many
J: TRBJ2-1
V: TRBV9
length: 15
D: TRBD2
CDR3: CASSVGSGRYNEQFF
DNA: TGTGCCAGCAGCGTTGGTAGCGGGCGGTACAATGAGCAGTTCTTC

size: many
J: TRBJ2-5
V: TRBV19
length: 15
D: NA
CDR3: CASSIVAGTQETQYF
DNA: TGTGCCAGTAGTATAGTTGCGGGCACCCAAGAGACCCAGTACTTC

size: many
J: TRBJ2-7
V: TRBV5-1
length: 14
D: NA
CDR3: CASSQTGGSYEQYF
DNA: TGCGCCAGCAGCCAGACCGGGGGCTCCTACGAGCAGTACTTC

size: many
J: TRBJ2-2
V: TRBV10-2
length: 14
D: NA
CDR3: CASSETLGAGELFF
DNA: TGCGCCAGCAGTGAGACGTTAGGGGCCGGGGAGCTGTTTTTT

size: many
J: TRBJ2-1
V: TRBV7-7
length: 16
D: TRBD2
CDR3: CASSNGVAGGSNEQFF
DNA: TGTGCCAGCAGCAACGGGGTAGCGGGAGGTTCCAATGAGCAGTTCTTC

size: many
J: TRBJ2-1
V: TRBV20-1
length: 14
D: TRBD1
CDR3: CSAGGGTGVNEQFF
DNA: TGCAGTGCTGGAGGCGGGACAGGGGTCAATGAGCAGTTCTTC

size: NA
J: TRBJ2-2
V: TRBV12-3/TRBV12-4
length: 16
D: TRBD1
CDR3: CASSLTLTGNTGELFF
DNA: TGTGCCAGCAGTCTCACGCTGACAGGGAACACCGGGGAGCTTTTTTTT

size: many
J: TRBJ2-1
V: TRBV19
length: 15
D: TRBD2
CDR3: CASGGEATTYNEQFF
DNA: TGTGCCAGTGGGGGGGAAGCGACTACCTACAATGAGCAGTTCTTC

size: many
J: TRBJ2-7
V: TRBV27
length: 17
D: TRBD2
CDR3: CASSPASAGGWGNEQYF
DNA: TGTGCCAGCAGTCCCGCGAGTGCGGGAGGATGGGGGAACGAGCAGTACTTC

size: few
J: TRBJ1-2
V: TRBV24-1
length: 14
D: TRBD1
CDR3: CATSDPGTAYGYTF
DNA: TGTGCCACCAGTGATCCCGGGACAGCCTATGGCTACACCTTC

size: many
J: TRBJ2-5
V: TRBV6-2/TRBV6-3
length: 16
D: NA
CDR3: CASTTRILRWSETQYF
DNA: TGTGCCAGCACCACAAGGATTTTACGGTGGTCTGAGACCCAGTACTTC

size: many
J: TRBJ2-1
V: TRBV7-2
length: 11
D: NA
CDR3: CASSPLDEQFF
DNA: TGTGCCAGCAGCCCCCTGGATGAGCAGTTCTTC

size: medium-sized
J: TRBJ1-1
V: TRBV7-2
length: 13
D: NA
CDR3: CASSLLQGDEAFF
DNA: TGTGCCAGCAGCTTACTACAGGGTGATGAAGCTTTCTTT

size: many
J: TRBJ2-5
V: TRBV12-3/TRBV12-4
length: 17
D: TRBD2
CDR3: CASSSRTSGAFQETQYF
DNA: TGTGCCAGCAGTTCCCGTACTAGCGGGGCCTTCCAAGAGACCCAGTACTTC

size: many
J: TRBJ2-3
V: TRBV20-1
length: 19
D: TRBD2
CDR3: CSARDSGRRLADGTDTQYF
DNA: TGCAGTGCTAGAGATTCCGGCAGGAGACTAGCGGACGGCACAGATACGCAGTATTTT

size: many
J: TRBJ2-7
V: TRBV7-2
length: 17
D: TRBD2
CDR3: CASTIRGGGTSTYEQYF
DNA: TGTGCCAGCACCATCCGGGGGGGCGGGACCTCCACTTACGAGCAGTACTTC

size: many
J: TRBJ2-5
V: TRBV5-1
length: 15
D: NA
CDR3: CASSLSGANQETQYF
DNA: TGCGCCAGCAGCCTTTCAGGGGCCAACCAAGAGACCCAGTACTTC

size: many
J: TRBJ2-1
V: TRBV27
length: 15
D: TRBD2
CDR3: CASSQTSGSFGEQFF
DNA: TGTGCCAGCAGTCAGACTAGCGGGAGTTTTGGTGAGCAGTTCTTC

size: many
J: TRBJ2-7
V: TRBV5-1
length: 17
D: TRBD2
CDR3: CASSLSSGRHLFYEQYF
DNA: TGCGCCAGCAGCTTGTCTAGCGGGAGGCATCTGTTCTACGAGCAGTACTTC

size: many
J: TRBJ2-2
V: TRBV7-2
length: 17
D: NA
CDR3: CASSLGPQRVYTGELFF
DNA: TGTGCCAGCAGCTTAGGGCCCCAACGGGTTTACACCGGGGAGCTGTTTTTT

size: NA
J: TRBJ2-5
V: TRBV20-1
length: 15
D: TRBD1
CDR3: CSAGHLGDSQETQYF
DNA: TGCAGTGCTGGCCACCTGGGGGACAGCCAAGAGACCCAGTACTTC

size: many
J: TRBJ1-5
V: TRBV15
length: 12
D: NA
CDR3: CATSRDLGPQHF
DNA: TGTGCCACCAGCAGAGATCTTGGGCCCCAGCATTTT

size: many
J: TRBJ2-2
V: TRBV20-1
length: 13
D: NA
CDR3: CSARPSNTGELFF
DNA: TGCAGTGCTAGACCCTCCAACACCGGGGAGCTGTTTTTT

size: few
J: TRBJ2-3
V: TRBV20-1
length: 12
D: NA
CDR3: CSARELMDTQYF
DNA: TGCAGTGCTAGAGAGCTGATGGATACGCAGTATTTT

size: many
J: TRBJ1-3
V: TRBV11-2
length: 13
D: NA
CDR3: CASSLVWGNTIYF
DNA: TGTGCCAGCAGCTTAGTGTGGGGAAACACCATATATTTT

size: many
J: TRBJ2-6
V: TRBV28
length: 15
D: NA
CDR3: CASSFGGSGANVLTF
DNA: TGTGCCAGCAGTTTCGGCGGCTCTGGGGCCAACGTCCTGACTTTC

size: many
J: TRBJ2-4
V: TRBV3-1
length: 17
D: NA
CDR3: CASSQDIVGAAKNIQYF
DNA: TGTGCCAGCAGCCAAGACATCGTGGGAGCAGCCAAAAACATTCAGTACTTC

size: many
J: TRBJ1-5
V: TRBV7-2
length: 14
D: NA
CDR3: CASSLWNSERPQHF
DNA: TGTGCCAGCAGCCTATGGAATAGTGAGCGGCCCCAGCATTTT

size: NA
J: TRBJ2-7
V: TRBV7-8
length: 12
D: NA
CDR3: CASSPVGGEQYF
DNA: TGTGCCAGCAGCCCTGTGGGAGGCGAGCAGTACTTC

size: many
J: TRBJ2-5
V: TRBV5-1
length: 16
D: NA
CDR3: CASSLTPIGSRETQYF
DNA: TGCGCCAGCAGCTTGACCCCTATCGGGAGCAGAGAGACCCAGTACTTC

size: many
J: TRBJ1-1
V: TRBV20-1
length: 13
D: NA
CDR3: CSAQGAINTEAFF
DNA: TGCAGTGCTCAAGGCGCGATAAACACTGAAGCTTTCTTT

size: medium-sized
J: TRBJ2-5
V: TRBV5-1
length: 16
D: NA
CDR3: CASSLAIVGGRETQYF
DNA: TGCGCCAGCAGCTTGGCCATTGTGGGAGGAAGAGAGACCCAGTACTTC

size: many
J: TRBJ2-1
V: TRBV7-7
length: 22
D: TRBD2
CDR3: CASSLTILGTSGEGSNYNEQFF
DNA: TGTGCTAGCAGCCTAACCATCCTCGGGACTAGCGGAGAGGGAAGCAATTACAATGAGCAGTTCTTC

size: many
J: TRBJ2-4
V: TRBV7-2
length: 19
D: TRBD1
CDR3: CASSFPPGQGTLAKNIQYF
DNA: TGTGCCAGCAGCTTCCCACCGGGACAGGGCACACTAGCCAAAAACATTCAGTACTTC

size: NA
J: TRBJ2-7
V: TRBV20-1
length: 16
D: NA
CDR3: CSARGLSGVVSYEQYF
DNA: TGCAGTGCTAGAGGCCTGTCCGGGGTGGTCTCCTACGAGCAGTACTTC

size: many
J: TRBJ2-1
V: TRBV7-9
length: 14
D: NA
CDR3: CASSPWGSPGEQFF
DNA: TGTGCCAGCAGCCCTTGGGGATCGCCTGGGGAGCAGTTCTTC